The next 20 T cell receptor beta chains were all read from a single sample in a study of glioma-infiltrating T cells after dendritic cell vaccination. TCRdb keeps only in-frame clones here, not all; method: immunoSEQ multiplex PCR. This sample carries under 100,000 clones, more than 70% of them seen once, and the ten largest clones take about 2.9%. This specimen was blood, taken before dendritic cell vaccination. All receptors come from a human donor with glioblastoma.

The V gene is TRBV7-9, the J gene TRBJ1-1, with a possible D match to TRBD1 (5 bases). The CDR3 is 12 amino acids. The germline CDR1 and CDR2 sequences are SEHNR and FQNEAQ (reference sequence). Trimming cost V 1 base and J 8 bases, with 8 bases left between them. Here the CDR3 DNA reads TGTGCCAGCAGCTTAGAGGGGTGGGAAGCTTTCTTT. This sequence encodes CASSLEGWEAFF.

The chain has TRBV5-1 and TRBJ2-3, with TRBD2 matching over 15 bases. The CDR3 is made up of 19 amino acids. Per the germline V gene, CDR1 is SGHRS and CDR2 is YFSETQ. V was clipped by 4 bases and J by 1 base; unmatched bases: 10. CDR3: CASSPRGTSGRSGTDTQYF. The CDR3 DNA follows: TGCGCCAGCAGCCCCCGTGGGACTAGCGGGAGGAGTGGCACAGATACGCAGTATTTT.

The CDR3, as DNA: TGCAGTGTCAAAAGGGGGGGCGAGCAGTACTTC. This codes for CSVKRGGEQYF. The V call is TRBV20-1, the J call TRBJ2-7; tentatively, D is TRBD2 (7 bases). V lost 7 bases to trimming and J lost 6 bases, with 13 bases between them. The CDR3 is made up of 11 amino acids. Per germline, CDR1 DFQATT and CDR2 SNEGSKA (reference sequence).

CDR3 DNA sequence: TGTGCCAGCAGCTTGGAGGGGACAGGGTGGGACCGTGGCTACACCTTC. This encodes CASSLEGTGWDRGYTF. The J gene is TRBJ1-2, the V gene TRBV5-6; the match to TRBD1 covers 9 bases. This CDR3 spans 16 amino acids. J gave up 7 bases and V 0 bases, and 10 bases lay outside the gene matches. The germline V gene has CDR1 SGHDT and CDR2 YYEEEE.

The chain is built from TRBV7-2 and TRBJ2-2; 10 bases agree with TRBD1. The CDR3 spans 17 residues. With 5 bases clipped from V and 2 bases from J, the junction kept 8 bases outside the gene matches. Looked up from germline, CDR1 is SGHTA and CDR2 is FQGNSA. CDR3 sequence (DNA): TGTGCCAGCAGCCCGTCGGGACAGGGGAAAAACACCGGGGAGCTGTTTTTT. Translation: CASSPSGQGKNTGELFF.

This chain links TRBV6-1 with TRBJ1-2; D perhaps matches TRBD1 (5 bases). From germline, CDR1 is MNHNS and CDR2 SASEGT. Trimming took off 1 base at V and 13 bases at J, with 19 bases between the two ends. The CDR3 is 14 residues long. The chain's CDR3 is CASSEVVFLGGCTF. CDR3 in DNA: TGTGCCAGCAGTGAAGTCGTATTTTTGGGGGGTTGCACCTTC.

This clone has only a few counts. CDR3 in DNA: TGTGCCAGCAGCCCCCCAGGGGGCAGTGAGCAGTTCTTC. Translation gives CASSPPGGSEQFF. The genes are TRBV6-1 and TRBJ2-1, with 8 bases matching TRBD1. Germline V gene lookup returns CDR1 MNHNS and CDR2 SASEGT. The CDR3 extends over 13 amino acids. V trimming: 6 bases; J trimming: 9 bases; junction bases outside the gene matches: 7.

The chain joins TRBV6-5 to TRBJ1-1; maybe TRBD1 (6 bases). The ends were cut back, 6 bases at V and 0 bases at J, with 11 bases in the middle. Germline CDR1 and CDR2: MNHEY and SVGAGI. The CDR3 is 14 residues long. This chain's CDR3 is CASRYTGLNTEAFF. The CDR3 coding sequence is TGTGCCAGCAGATATACAGGGTTGAACACTGAAGCTTTCTTT.

The CDR3 nucleotides are TGTGCCAGCAGTGAACGGAGGGTGTCTGAGCAGTACTTC. Encoded protein: CASSERRVSEQYF. The chain employs TRBV6-1 and TRBJ2-7; weak D call: TRBD2 (6 bases). The V gene's germline CDR1 is MNHNS and CDR2 SASEGT. Trimming removed 2 bases from V and 7 bases from J, with 12 bases in between. This CDR3 spans 13 amino acids.

The rearrangement uses TRBV5-6 and TRBJ2-3, with TRBD1 matching 10 bases. Per the germline V gene, CDR1 is SGHDT and CDR2 is YYEEEE. The CDR3 runs to 15 residues. J lost 2 bases, V lost 3 bases, and 3 bases had no gene match. The CDR3 DNA is TGTGCCAGCAGCTCGGGACAGGGGCACACAGATACGCAGTATTTT. Encoded protein: CASSSGQGHTDTQYF.

The DNA of the CDR3 is TGCGCCAGCAGTCCCGGGGAAGTCGCTGAAGCTTTCTTT. The encoded protein is CASSPGEVAEAFF. The J gene is TRBJ1-1, the V gene TRBV5-1; D is undetermined. The germline CDR1 and CDR2 sequences are SGHRS and YFSETQ. CDR3 length: 13 amino acids. With 5 bases removed from V and 6 bases from J, the gap between germline ends came to 14 bases.

The V and J genes are TRBV7-2 and TRBJ1-4, with D unclear. This CDR3 has 16 amino acids. Germline V gene data show CDR1 as SGHTA and CDR2 as FQGNSA. V dropped 5 bases and J dropped 0 bases, with 13 bases sitting between them. CDR3 sequence: CASSPRIIATNEKLFF. In nucleotides, the CDR3 is TGTGCCAGCAGCCCGAGAATAATTGCAACTAATGAAAAACTGTTTTTT.

The chain has TRBV5-1 and TRBJ2-7; tentatively, D is TRBD2 (5 bases). Germline CDR1 and CDR2: SGHRS and YFSETQ. CDR3 length equals 14 residues. The ends were cut back, 2 bases at V and 2 bases at J, with 11 bases in the middle. The CDR3 loop is CASSFRTGTYEQYF. CDR3 DNA: TGCGCCAGCAGCTTCCGGACGGGGACCTACGAGCAGTACTTC.

The rearrangement joins TRBV30 to TRBJ1-5, with no clear D. The germline V gene encodes CDR1 GTSNPN and CDR2 SVGIG (reference sequence). This CDR3 is 13 amino acids long. Trimming took off 1 base at V and 0 bases at J, with 4 bases between the two ends. CDR3 amino acids: CAWSGGSNQPQHF. The CDR3 region has the DNA TGTGCCTGGAGTGGAGGTAGCAATCAGCCCCAGCATTTT.

The chain recombines TRBV20-1 with TRBJ2-7; TRBD1 agrees at 8 bases. The J segment lost 5 bases and the V segment lost 6 bases, leaving 3 bases of the junction unmatched. Germline-derived CDR1 and CDR2 are DFQATT and SNEGSKA (reference sequence). The CDR3 consists of 11 residues. As DNA, the CDR3 is TGCAGTGCGAGGACAGGGAACGAGCAGTACTTC. Translated, it gives CSARTGNEQYF.

This chain connects TRBV27 to TRBJ2-3, with no clear D. Germline assignment: CDR1 MNHEY and CDR2 SMNVEV (reference sequence). With 6 bases removed from V and 4 bases from J, the gap between germline ends came to 14 bases. The CDR3 length is 14 residues. CDR3 in amino acids: CASSSSLRPDTQYF. CDR3 nucleotide sequence: TGTGCCAGCAGCTCTTCGCTGAGGCCAGATACGCAGTATTTT.

The chain recombines TRBV5-6 with TRBJ2-2; 8 bases line up with TRBD1. CDR1 is SGHDT, CDR2 YYEEEE, per germline. This CDR3 is built from 15 residues. V shed 0 bases and J 7 bases; nucleotides not matched to a gene: 5. As DNA, the CDR3 is TGTGCCAGCAGCTTGGTGCCAGGGGGCAGCGGGGAGCTGTTTTTT. Amino acid sequence: CASSLVPGGSGELFF.

The rearrangement joins TRBV4-3 to TRBJ2-7; 7 nucleotides agree with TRBD2. The CDR3 has 14 amino acids. Trimming removed 3 bases from V and 4 bases from J; junction bases left unmatched: 6. Germline loops: CDR1 LGHNA, CDR2 YSLEER. The CDR3 region has the DNA TGCGCCAGCAGCCACCGCGGGAGTGAATACGAGCAGTACTTC. Its protein product is CASSHRGSEYEQYF.

V is TRBV28 and J is TRBJ1-2; possible D gene TRBD1, 5 bases. CDR1 and CDR2 from the germline V gene are MDHEN and SYDVKM. Between the trimmed V and J ends, which lost 5 bases and 5 bases, there was a span of 9 bases. The CDR3 is 12 residues long. CDR3 DNA: TGTGCCAGCAGTATCAGGGAATATGGCTACACCTTC. It specifies CASSIREYGYTF.

The chain is built from TRBV7-3 and TRBJ2-1; 8 nucleotides line up with TRBD2. CDR1 and CDR2 (germline): SGHTA, FQGTGA. V was clipped by 4 bases and J by 5 bases; unmatched bases: 10. This CDR3 contains 16 residues. This CDR3 is CASSSQAGVRNNEQFF. The CDR3 DNA reads as TGTGCCAGCAGCTCTCAAGCGGGAGTCAGAAACAATGAGCAGTTCTTC.